The 8 T cell receptor beta chains listed next were all sequenced from one sample in a study of cytomegalovirus exposure and HLA in healthy donors. PCR employed 60 Vbeta and 13 Jbeta primers. The table came from immunoSEQ multiplex PCR; TCRdb's copy has only in-frame clones and leaves some out. The sample lists about 94,000 clones; roughly 80% were seen once. Input material: PBMCs. The receptors originated from a woman in her fifties or sixties in good health and CMV-seronegative.

V is TRBV5-1 and J is TRBJ1-1, with 9 bases matching TRBD1. CDR3 size: 14 residues. Germline trimming cut 0 bases from V and 4 bases from J; bases unmatched to any gene: 1. Germline-derived CDR1 and CDR2 are SGHRS and YFSETQ. In DNA, the CDR3 is TGCGCCAGCAGCTTGGTGGACAGGGGCACTGAAGCTTTCTTT. Encoded protein: CASSLVDRGTEAFF. Full variable domain (rest looked up from reference TRBV5-1 and TRBJ1-1): KAGVTQTPRYLIKTRGQQVTLSCSPISGHRSVSWYQQTPGQGLQFLFEYFSETQRNKGNFPGRFSGRQFSNSRSEMNVSTLELGDSALYLCASSLVDRGTEAFFGQGTRLTVV.

The table lists this clone with a few counts. The chain has TRBV7-2 and TRBJ1-4; TRBD1 is a possible D gene (5 bases). Germline V gene data show CDR1 as SGHTA and CDR2 as FQGNSA. This CDR3 region has 15 residues. The V end was cut by 2 bases, the J end by 7 bases, with 14 bases between. The CDR3 here is CASSLSLSQGEKLFF. DNA for the CDR3: TGTGCCAGCAGCTTATCTCTTTCCCAGGGTGAAAAACTGTTTTTT.

The V call is TRBV28, the J call TRBJ2-2; D is perhaps TRBD1 (7 bases). Germline V gene data show CDR1 as MDHEN and CDR2 as SYDVKM. There are 17 residues in the CDR3. Trimming took 2 bases from V and 4 from J, leaving 17 bases between them. In nucleotides, the CDR3 is TGTGCCAGCAGTTTAGTTAGGGCAGGGGGGATCACCGGGGAGCTGTTTTTT. Its translation is CASSLVRAGGITGELFF.

The chain couples TRBV7-2 to TRBJ2-7; 8 bases are shared with TRBD2. The CDR3 is 14 amino acids. The V and J ends lost 1 base and 2 bases, in that order; junction bases with no gene match: 1. Germline V CDR1 and CDR2: SGHTA, FQGNSA. The CDR3 region is CASSLGTSTYEQYF. In DNA, the CDR3 is TGTGCCAGCAGCTTAGGGACTAGCACCTACGAGCAGTACTTC.

The V and J genes are TRBV4-3 and TRBJ1-3; D gene ambiguous. From germline, CDR1 is LGHNA and CDR2 YSLEER. The ends were cut back, 0 bases at V and 2 bases at J, with 17 bases in the middle. The CDR3 extends over 18 amino acids. The CDR3 nucleotides are TGCGCCAGCAGCCAAGACGCCTTTGTAACAGCAACTGGAAACACCATATATTTT. Encoded protein: CASSQDAFVTATGNTIYF.

This clone has a handful of counts. Different DNA sequences within this sample yield the same CDR3. The gene calls are TRBV27 and TRBJ2-3, with TRBD2 matching 13 bases. Trimming removed 6 bases from V and 4 bases from J; junction bases left unmatched: 4. The CDR3 consists of 15 residues. Germline V gives CDR1 MNHEY, CDR2 SMNVEV (reference sequence). In nucleotides, the CDR3 is TGTGCCAGCAGACCCGGACTAGCGGGGGCAGATACGCAGTATTTT. Protein sequence: CASRPGLAGADTQYF.

Here the CDR3 DNA reads TGTGCCAGTAAACATACAACAACTAATGAAAAACTGTTTTTT. Amino acid sequence: CASKHTTTNEKLFF. The chain is built from TRBV19 and TRBJ1-4; D ambiguous. Germline-derived CDR1 and CDR2 are LNHDA and SQIVND (reference sequence). V shed 7 bases and J shed 0 bases, with 9 bases lying between them. The CDR3 is 14 amino acids.

The rearrangement uses TRBV6-1 and TRBJ1-5; possibly TRBD1 for D (5 bases). CDR3 length equals 13 residues. V was shortened by 9 bases and J by 7 bases, with 16 bases between the two germline ends. The germline V gene encodes CDR1 MNHNS and CDR2 SASEGT. Here the CDR3 DNA reads TGTGCCAGTACTTCCAGGGCTTACCAGCCCCAGCATTTT. Amino acid sequence: CASTSRAYQPQHF.